This paragraph covers one TCR beta chain sequence. The record originates from a study of T-cell memory formation after mild COVID-19. About the study: Largely donor-specific TCR clusters were found.

One entry per CDR3 protein, called by TCRdb with MiXCR from the 5' RACE reads. The data contain 350,000 to 450,000 distinct CDR3 sequences, roughly 20% of them singletons. The receptor comes from an adult woman who had mild COVID-19 (a few samples of this study predate the infection). Cell type and time point are not known. Sequencing input: PBMCs or a T cell subset sorted from them (not recorded which).

The CDR3 DNA sequence: TGTGCCAGCAGCTTAGCGGGGAGGGACCCAGATACGCAGTATTTT. This translates into CASSLAGRDPDTQYF. The chain combines TRBV7-2 with TRBJ2-3, with 7 bases that match TRBD2. V trimming: 0 bases; J trimming: 4 bases; junction bases outside the gene matches: 4. The CDR3 has 15 amino acids. CDR1 and CDR2 from the germline V gene are SGHTA and FQGNSA.